There are a few counts of the clone carrying this TCR beta chain. The antigen is not known. The template was genomic DNA from peripheral blood, not RNA. The data derive from a study of T cell repertoires in aging, cancer and after chemotherapy. Study-level results: Untreated cancer patients had significantly lower blood TCR diversity than age-matched healthy donors. In each cancer cohort, median generation probability increased across chemotherapy, suggesting thymic output rebounded.

TRB rearrangements spanning V, D and J were amplified using mixed TRB-A/B primers. Via MiXCR, TCRdb re-called the multiplex PCR reads, giving one row per CDR3 protein. Among about 13,000 distinct CDR3 sequences listed, under 40% were seen once. Germline loops: CDR1 GTSNPN, CDR2 SVGIG (reference sequence). This CDR3 has 15 amino acids. With 0 bases removed from V and 8 bases from J, the gap between germline ends came to 20 bases. The sample consisted of blood. The chain combines TRBV30 with TRBJ2-7; tentatively, D is TRBD1 (7 bases). The clonotype was recovered from a human donor in good health. The donor label of this sample is uncertain. The CDR3: CAWSVGPGDSNKQYF. CDR3 nucleotides: TGTGCCTGGAGTGTAGGGCCGGGGGACAGTAACAAGCAGTACTTC.